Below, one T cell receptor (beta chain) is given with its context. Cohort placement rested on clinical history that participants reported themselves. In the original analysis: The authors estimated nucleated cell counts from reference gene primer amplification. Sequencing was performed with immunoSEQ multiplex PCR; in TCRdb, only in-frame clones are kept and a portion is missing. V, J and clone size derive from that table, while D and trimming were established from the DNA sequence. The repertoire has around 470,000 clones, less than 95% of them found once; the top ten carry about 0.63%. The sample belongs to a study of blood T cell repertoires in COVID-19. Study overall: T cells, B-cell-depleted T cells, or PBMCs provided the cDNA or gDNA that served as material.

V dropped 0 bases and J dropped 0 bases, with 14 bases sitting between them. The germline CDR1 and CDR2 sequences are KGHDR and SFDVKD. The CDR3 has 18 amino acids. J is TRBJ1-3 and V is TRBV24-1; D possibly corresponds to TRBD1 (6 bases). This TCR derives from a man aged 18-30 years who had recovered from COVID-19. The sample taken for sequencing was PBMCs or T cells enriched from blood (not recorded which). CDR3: CATSDLFSGGGSGNTIYF. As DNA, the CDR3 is TGTGCCACCAGTGATTTGTTTTCGGGGGGCGGCTCTGGAAACACCATATATTTT.